This TCR beta chain was profiled in a study of T cell clonality in common variable immunodeficiency. The protocol was immunoSEQ multiplex PCR, while the TCRdb copy is restricted to in-frame clones and leaves out a portion. The sample yields about 81,000 clones, without any singletons. This clone was observed a few times. The read comes to an end 3 residues before the CDR3 does, leaving the germline J gene to fill in the end. The CDR3 contains 14 residues. Germline CDR1 LNHDA, CDR2 SQIVND (reference sequence). Trimming cost V 1 base and J 7 bases, with 13 bases left between them. The chain has TRBV19 and TRBJ1-2; D is perhaps TRBD1 (5 bases). This receptor was identified in a person aged 18 to 75 in good health. Input material: peripheral blood mononuclear cells. This CDR3 reads CASSIAGSNPGYTF. Incomplete CDR3 DNA: TGTGCCAGTAGTATAGCAGGGTCCAACCCTGGC.